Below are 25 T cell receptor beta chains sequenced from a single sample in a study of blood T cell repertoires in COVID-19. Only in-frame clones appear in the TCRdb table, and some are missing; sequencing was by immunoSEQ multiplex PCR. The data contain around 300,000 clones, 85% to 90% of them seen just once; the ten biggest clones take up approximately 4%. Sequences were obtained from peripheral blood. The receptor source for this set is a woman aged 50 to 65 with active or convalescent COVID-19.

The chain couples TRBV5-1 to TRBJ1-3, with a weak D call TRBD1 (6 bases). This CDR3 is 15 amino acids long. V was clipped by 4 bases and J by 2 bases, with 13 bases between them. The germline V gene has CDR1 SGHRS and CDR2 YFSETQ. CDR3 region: CASSLETGTGNTIYF. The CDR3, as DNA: TGCGCCAGCAGCCTGGAAACAGGGACTGGAAACACCATATATTTT.

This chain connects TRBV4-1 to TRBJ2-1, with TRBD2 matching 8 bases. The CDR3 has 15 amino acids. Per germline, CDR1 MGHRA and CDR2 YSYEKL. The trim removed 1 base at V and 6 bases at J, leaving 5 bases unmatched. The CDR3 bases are TGCGCCAGCAGCCAAGCGGGAGGGCCGAGCAATGAGCAGTTCTTC. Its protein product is CASSQAGGPSNEQFF.

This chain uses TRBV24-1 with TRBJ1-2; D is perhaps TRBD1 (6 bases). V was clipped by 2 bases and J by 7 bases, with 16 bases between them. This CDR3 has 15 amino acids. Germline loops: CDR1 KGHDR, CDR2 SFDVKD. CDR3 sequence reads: CATSDSGHMNGGYTF. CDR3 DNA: TGTGCCACCAGTGATTCGGGACACATGAATGGTGGCTACACCTTC.

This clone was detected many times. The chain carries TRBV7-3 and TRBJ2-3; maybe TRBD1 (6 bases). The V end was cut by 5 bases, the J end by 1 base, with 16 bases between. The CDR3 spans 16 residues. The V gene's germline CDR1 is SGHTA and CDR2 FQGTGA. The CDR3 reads CASSQQPGVGTDTQYF. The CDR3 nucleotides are TGTGCCAGCAGCCAACAACCAGGGGTAGGCACAGATACGCAGTATTTT.

CDR3 amino acids: CASSLARSAGELFF. CDR3 coding DNA: TGTGCCAGCAGCTTAGCTAGGTCCGCCGGGGAGCTGTTTTTT. This rearrangement joins TRBV11-2 to TRBJ2-2, with D unresolved. This CDR3 comprises 14 residues. V shed 1 base and J shed 6 bases, with 9 bases lying between them. Germline CDR1 SGHAT, CDR2 FQNNGV.

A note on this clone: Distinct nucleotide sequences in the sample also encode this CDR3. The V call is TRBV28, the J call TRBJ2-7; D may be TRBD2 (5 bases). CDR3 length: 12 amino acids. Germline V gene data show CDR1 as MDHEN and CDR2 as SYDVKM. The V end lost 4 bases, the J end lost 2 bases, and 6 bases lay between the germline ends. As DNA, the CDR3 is TGTGCCAGCAGTTCCGGGACCTACGAGCAGTACTTC. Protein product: CASSSGTYEQYF.

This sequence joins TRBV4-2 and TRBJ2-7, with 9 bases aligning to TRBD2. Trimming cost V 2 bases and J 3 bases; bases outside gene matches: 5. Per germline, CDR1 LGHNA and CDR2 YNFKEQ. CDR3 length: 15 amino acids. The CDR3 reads CASSQQAGGFYEQYF. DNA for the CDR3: TGTGCCAGCAGCCAACAAGCGGGAGGATTCTACGAGCAGTACTTC.

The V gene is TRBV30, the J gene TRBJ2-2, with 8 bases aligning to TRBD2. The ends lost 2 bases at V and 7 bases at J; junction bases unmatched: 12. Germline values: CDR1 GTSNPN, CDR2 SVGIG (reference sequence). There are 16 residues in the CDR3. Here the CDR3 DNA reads TGTGCCTGGAGTTTAGGAAGCGGGAGCAAGGGCGGGGAGCTGTTTTTT. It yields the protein CAWSLGSGSKGGELFF. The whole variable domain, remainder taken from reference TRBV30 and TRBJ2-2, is SQTIHQWPATLVQPVGSPLSLECTVEGTSNPNLYWYRQAAGRGLQLLFYSVGIGQISSEVPQNLSASRPQDRQFILSSKKLLLSDSGFYLCAWSLGSGSKGGELFFGEGSRLTVL.

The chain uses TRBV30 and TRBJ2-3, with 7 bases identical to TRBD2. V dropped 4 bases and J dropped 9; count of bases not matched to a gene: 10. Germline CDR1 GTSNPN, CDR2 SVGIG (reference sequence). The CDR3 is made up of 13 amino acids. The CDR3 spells CAWTSGGTRTQYF. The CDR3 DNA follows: TGTGCCTGGACCTCGGGGGGAACGCGGACGCAGTATTTT.

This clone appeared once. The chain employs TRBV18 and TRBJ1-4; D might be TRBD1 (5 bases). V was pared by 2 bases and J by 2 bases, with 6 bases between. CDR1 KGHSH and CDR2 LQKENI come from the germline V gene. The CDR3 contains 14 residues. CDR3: CASSPKGTNEKLFF. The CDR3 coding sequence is TGTGCCAGCTCACCAAAGGGGACTAATGAAAAACTGTTTTTT.

The CDR3 reads CASSLGAGGGQPQHF. The CDR3 DNA follows: TGTGCCAGCAGCTTGGGAGCGGGGGGCGGACAGCCCCAGCATTTT. V gene TRBV5-5 combines with J gene TRBJ1-5; tentatively, D is TRBD1 (6 bases). This CDR3 is built from 15 residues. The V and J ends lost 0 bases and 7 bases respectively, with 14 bases between them. Per germline, CDR1 SGHKS and CDR2 YYEKEE (reference sequence).

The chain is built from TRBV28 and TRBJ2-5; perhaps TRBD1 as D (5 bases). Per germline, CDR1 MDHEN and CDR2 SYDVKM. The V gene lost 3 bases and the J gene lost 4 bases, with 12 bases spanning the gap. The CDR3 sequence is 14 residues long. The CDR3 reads CASSFSQGSETQYF. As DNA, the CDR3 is TGTGCCAGCAGTTTCTCTCAGGGCTCAGAGACCCAGTACTTC.

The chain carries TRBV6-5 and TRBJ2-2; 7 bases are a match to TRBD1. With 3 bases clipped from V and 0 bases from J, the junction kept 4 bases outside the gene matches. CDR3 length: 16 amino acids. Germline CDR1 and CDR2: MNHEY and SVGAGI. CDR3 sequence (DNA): TGTGCCAGCAGTTATGCAGGGGGATCGAACACCGGGGAGCTGTTTTTT. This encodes CASSYAGGSNTGELFF.

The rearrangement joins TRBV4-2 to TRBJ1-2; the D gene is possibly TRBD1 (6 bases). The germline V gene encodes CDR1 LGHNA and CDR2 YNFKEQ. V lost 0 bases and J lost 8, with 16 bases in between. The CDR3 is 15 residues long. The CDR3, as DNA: TGTGCCAGCAGCCAAGAATATAGGGGGATAGGAGGCTACACCTTC. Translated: CASSQEYRGIGGYTF.

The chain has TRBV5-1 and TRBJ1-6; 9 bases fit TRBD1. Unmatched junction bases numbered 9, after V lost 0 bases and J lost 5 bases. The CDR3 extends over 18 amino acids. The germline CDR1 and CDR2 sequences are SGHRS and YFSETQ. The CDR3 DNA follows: TGCGCCAGCAGCTTGGGAGGGACAGGGAGGTGGAATAATTCACCCCTCCACTTT. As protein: CASSLGGTGRWNNSPLHF.

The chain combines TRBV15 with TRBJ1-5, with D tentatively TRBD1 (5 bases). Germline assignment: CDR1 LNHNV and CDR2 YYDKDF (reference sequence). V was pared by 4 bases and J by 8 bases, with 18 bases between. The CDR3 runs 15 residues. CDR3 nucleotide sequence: TGTGCCACCAGCACCTCCGCGGGGGATTGGGAGCCCCAGCATTTT. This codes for CATSTSAGDWEPQHF.

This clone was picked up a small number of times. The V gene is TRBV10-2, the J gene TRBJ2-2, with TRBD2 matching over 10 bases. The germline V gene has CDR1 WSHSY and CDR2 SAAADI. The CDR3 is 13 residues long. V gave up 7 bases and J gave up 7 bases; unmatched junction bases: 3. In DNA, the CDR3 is TGCGCCAGCATGCTAGCGGGAGTCGGGGAGCTGTTTTTT. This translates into CASMLAGVGELFF.

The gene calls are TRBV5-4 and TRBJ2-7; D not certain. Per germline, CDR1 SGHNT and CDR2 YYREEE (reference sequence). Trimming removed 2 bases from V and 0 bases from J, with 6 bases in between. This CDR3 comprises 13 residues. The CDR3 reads CASSFRDSYEQYF. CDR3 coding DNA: TGTGCCAGCAGCTTTAGAGACTCCTACGAGCAGTACTTC.

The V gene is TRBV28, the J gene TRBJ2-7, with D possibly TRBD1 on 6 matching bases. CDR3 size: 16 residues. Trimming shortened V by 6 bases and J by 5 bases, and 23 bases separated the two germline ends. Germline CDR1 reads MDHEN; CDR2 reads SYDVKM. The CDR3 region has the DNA TGTGCCAGCAGCCAAGGGGGAATACAACTATCCCACGAGCAGTACTTC. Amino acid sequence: CASSQGGIQLSHEQYF.

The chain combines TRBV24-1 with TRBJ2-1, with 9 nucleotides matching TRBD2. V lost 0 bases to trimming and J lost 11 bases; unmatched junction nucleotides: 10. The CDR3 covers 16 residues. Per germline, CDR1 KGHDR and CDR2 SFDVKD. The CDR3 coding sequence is TGTGCCACCAGTGATTTGCGTGTTAGCGGGGGACCCCAGCAGTTCTTC. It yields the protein CATSDLRVSGGPQQFF.

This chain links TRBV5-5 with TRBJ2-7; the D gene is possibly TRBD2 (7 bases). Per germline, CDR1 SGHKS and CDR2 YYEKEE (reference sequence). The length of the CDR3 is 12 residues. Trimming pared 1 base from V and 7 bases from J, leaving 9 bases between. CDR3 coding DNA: TGTGCCAGCAGCTTGAGGGGGGGAGAGCAGTACTTC. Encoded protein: CASSLRGGEQYF.

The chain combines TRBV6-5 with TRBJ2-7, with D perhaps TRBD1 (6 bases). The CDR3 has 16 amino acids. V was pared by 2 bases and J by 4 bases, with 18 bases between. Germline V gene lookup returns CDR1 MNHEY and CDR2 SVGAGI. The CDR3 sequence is CASSYTGTQKIYEQYF. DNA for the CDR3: TGTGCCAGCAGTTACACAGGGACGCAGAAGATTTACGAGCAGTACTTC.

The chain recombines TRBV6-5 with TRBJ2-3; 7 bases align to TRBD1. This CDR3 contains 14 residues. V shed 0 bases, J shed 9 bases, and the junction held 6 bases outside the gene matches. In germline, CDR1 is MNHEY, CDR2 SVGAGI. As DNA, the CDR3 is TGTGCCAGCAGTTACTCGAGAGGGGGCAGGACGCAGTATTTT. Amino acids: CASSYSRGGRTQYF.

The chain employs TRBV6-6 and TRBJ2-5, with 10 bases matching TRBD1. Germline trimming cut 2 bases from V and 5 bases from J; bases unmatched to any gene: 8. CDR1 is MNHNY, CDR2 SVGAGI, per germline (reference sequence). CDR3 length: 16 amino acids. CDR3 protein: CASSYVQTGGWETQYF. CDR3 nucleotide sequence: TGTGCCAGCAGTTACGTACAGACAGGGGGCTGGGAGACCCAGTACTTC.

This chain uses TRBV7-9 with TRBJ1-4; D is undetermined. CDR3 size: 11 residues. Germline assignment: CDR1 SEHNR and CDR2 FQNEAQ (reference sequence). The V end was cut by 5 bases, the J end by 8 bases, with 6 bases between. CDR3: CASSSLEKLFF. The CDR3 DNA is TGTGCCAGCAGCAGCTTAGAAAAACTGTTTTTT.